This T cell receptor beta chain was recovered during a study of Ad26.COV2.S vaccination and SARS-CoV-2 variants. Overall study findings and caveats: Vaccine recipients and placebo recipients showed similar non-spike TCR breadth. Marked by substantial breadth, spike-specific CD8+ and CD4+ T cell responses were reportedly seen after vaccination.

The germline V gene encodes CDR1 SGHTA and CDR2 FQGTGA. V gave up 4 bases and J gave up 5 bases; unmatched junction bases: 7. The CDR3 sequence is 15 residues long. As to this clone: Its antigen is not identified.

Here immunoSEQ multiplex PCR was the method, and the copy in TCRdb shows in-frame clones only, minus some. The sample includes about 680,000 clones, roughly nine tenths seen only once; the top ten take approximately 1.5%. Treatment defined: roughly 19 received Ad26.COV2.S at low or high dose, single or two shots; about 5 received placebo; per-sample allocation not given. Sampling was done on day 63 after the first vaccine or placebo injection. The clonotype originates from a person between 18 and 60 years old who received the Ad26.COV2.S COVID-19 vaccine or a placebo. Source: peripheral blood, taken in a trial of Ad26.COV2.S vaccine versus placebo. The chain employs TRBV7-3 and TRBJ2-2, with 7 bases aligning to TRBD1. Written as DNA, the CDR3 is TGTGCCAGCAGCTCACAGCCGGGACAGACCGGGGAGCTGTTTTTT. Encoded protein: CASSSQPGQTGELFF.